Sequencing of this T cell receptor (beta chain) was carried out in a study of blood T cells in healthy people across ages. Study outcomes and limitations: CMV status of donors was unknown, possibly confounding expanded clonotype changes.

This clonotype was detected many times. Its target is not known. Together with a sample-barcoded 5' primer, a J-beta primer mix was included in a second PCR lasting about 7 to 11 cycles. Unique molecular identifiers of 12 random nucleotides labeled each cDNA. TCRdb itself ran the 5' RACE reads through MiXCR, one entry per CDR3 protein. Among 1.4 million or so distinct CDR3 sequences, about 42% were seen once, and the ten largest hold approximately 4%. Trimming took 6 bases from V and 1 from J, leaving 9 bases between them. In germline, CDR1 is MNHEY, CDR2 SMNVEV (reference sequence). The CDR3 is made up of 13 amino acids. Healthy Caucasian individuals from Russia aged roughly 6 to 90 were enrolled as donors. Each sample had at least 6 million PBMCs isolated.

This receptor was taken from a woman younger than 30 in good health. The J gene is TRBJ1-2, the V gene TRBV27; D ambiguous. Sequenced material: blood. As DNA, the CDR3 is TGTGCCAGCAGCTCCGGGCTTAACTATGGCTACACCTTC. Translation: CASSSGLNYGYTF.